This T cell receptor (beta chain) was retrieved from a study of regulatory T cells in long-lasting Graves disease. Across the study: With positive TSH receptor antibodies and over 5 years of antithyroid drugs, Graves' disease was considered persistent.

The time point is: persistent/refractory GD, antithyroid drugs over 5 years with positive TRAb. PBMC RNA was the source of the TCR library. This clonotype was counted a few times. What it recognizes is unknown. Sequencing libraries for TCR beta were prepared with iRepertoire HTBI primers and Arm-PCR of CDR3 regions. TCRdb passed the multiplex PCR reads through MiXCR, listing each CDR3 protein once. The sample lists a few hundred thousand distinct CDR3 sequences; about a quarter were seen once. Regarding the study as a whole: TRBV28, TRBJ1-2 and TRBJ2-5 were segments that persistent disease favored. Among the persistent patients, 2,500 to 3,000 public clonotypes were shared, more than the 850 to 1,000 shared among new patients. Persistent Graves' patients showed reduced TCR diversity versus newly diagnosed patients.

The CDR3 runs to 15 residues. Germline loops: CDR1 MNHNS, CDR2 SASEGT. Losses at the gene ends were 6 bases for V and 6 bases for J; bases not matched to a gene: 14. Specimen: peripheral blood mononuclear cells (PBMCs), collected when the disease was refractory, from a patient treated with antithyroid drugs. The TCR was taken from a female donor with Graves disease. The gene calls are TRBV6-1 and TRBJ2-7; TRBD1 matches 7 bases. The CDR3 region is CASRTTIMTGSEQYF. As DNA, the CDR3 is TGTGCCAGCAGAACCACGATCATGACAGGGAGCGAGCAGTACTTC.